This T cell receptor beta chain is drawn from a study of blood T cell repertoires in COVID-19. The germline V gene has CDR1 MNHNY and CDR2 SVGAGI (reference sequence). The CDR3 consists of 16 residues. With 6 bases clipped from V and 2 bases from J, the junction kept 7 bases outside the gene matches. Original analysis: Estimation of nucleated cell counts relied on the amplification of reference gene primers. Assay used: immunoSEQ multiplex PCR; TCRdb lists only in-frame clones, some missing. Clonal size and the V and J genes are those of that table, whereas D and trimming came from the DNA. The table includes more than 15,000 clones, roughly 88% detected once.

The sequence was obtained from a human donor in a cohort sampled during active COVID-19. V and J are TRBV6-6 and TRBJ2-1; 10 bases are a match to TRBD2. Specimen: peripheral blood. The CDR3 region is CASRISGRLTYNEQFF. The CDR3 nucleotides read TGTGCCAGCAGAATTAGCGGGAGGCTCACCTACAATGAGCAGTTCTTC.